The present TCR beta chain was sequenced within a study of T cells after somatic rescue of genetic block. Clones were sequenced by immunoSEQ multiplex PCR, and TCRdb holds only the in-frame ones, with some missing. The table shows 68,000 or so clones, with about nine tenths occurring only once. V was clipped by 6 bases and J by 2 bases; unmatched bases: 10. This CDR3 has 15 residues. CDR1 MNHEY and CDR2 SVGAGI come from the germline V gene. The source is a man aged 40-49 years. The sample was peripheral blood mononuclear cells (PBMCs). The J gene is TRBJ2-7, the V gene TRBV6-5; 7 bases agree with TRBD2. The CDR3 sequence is CASSRPGRGTYEQYF. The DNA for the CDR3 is TGTGCCAGCAGCCGACCCGGGCGGGGGACCTACGAGCAGTACTTC.